This passage covers 17 T cell receptor beta chains from one sample sequenced in a study of blood T cell repertoires in COVID-19. The assay was immunoSEQ multiplex PCR, and TCRdb's table has in-frame clones only and misses some. The sample has 110,000 to 150,000 clones, about 80% seen once. The specimen was peripheral blood. The origin of the receptors is a human donor in a cohort sampled during active COVID-19.

The V gene is TRBV5-1, the J gene TRBJ1-5, with a tentative D call TRBD1 (5 bases). Trimming pared 4 bases from V and 11 bases from J, leaving 19 bases between. The CDR3 extends over 14 amino acids. The germline gives CDR1 SGHRS, CDR2 YFSETQ. The CDR3 here is CASSPDGLEGTQHF. The CDR3 region has the DNA TGCGCCAGCAGCCCGGACGGGCTGGAGGGGACCCAGCATTTT.

J is TRBJ1-5 and V is TRBV12-5; D gene ambiguous. Germline CDR1 is LGHNT and CDR2 is FRNRAP. This CDR3 region has 12 residues. Deletions cut 3 bases from V and 6 bases from J, with 6 bases between. CDR3 amino acids: CASGLSAQPQHF. The CDR3 DNA reads as TGTGCTAGTGGTTTAAGCGCTCAGCCCCAGCATTTT.

V and J are TRBV11-1 and TRBJ2-6; 7 nucleotides agree with TRBD1. CDR3 length equals 16 residues. Germline V CDR1 and CDR2: SGHAT, FQDESV (reference sequence). J lost 0 bases, V lost 4 bases, and 3 bases had no gene match. The CDR3 nucleotides are TGTGCCAGCAGCTCGGACAGGCCCTCTGGGGCCAACGTCCTGACTTTC. It encodes CASSSDRPSGANVLTF.

The chain has TRBV11-3 and TRBJ2-7, with 9 bases matching TRBD1. V was clipped by 5 bases and J by 3 bases; unmatched bases: 2. The V gene's germline CDR1 is SGHNT and CDR2 YENEEA. The CDR3 length is 13 residues. CDR3 bases: TGTGCCAGCAGCGTGGGACAGGGCTACGAGCAGTACTTC. It yields the protein CASSVGQGYEQYF.

V gene TRBV2 combines with J gene TRBJ2-3, with 7 bases fitting TRBD2. The CDR3 loop spans 13 amino acids. Germline V gene data show CDR1 as SNHLY and CDR2 as FYNNEI. The ends lost 8 bases at V and 3 bases at J; junction bases unmatched: 5. The CDR3: CASAGEGTDTQYF. CDR3 DNA sequence: TGTGCCAGCGCGGGGGAGGGGACAGATACGCAGTATTTT.

V and J are TRBV27 and TRBJ1-1; 10 nucleotides match TRBD1. J gave up 4 bases and V 0 bases, and 11 bases lay outside the gene matches. CDR1 is MNHEY and CDR2 is SMNVEV in the germline V gene (reference sequence). The CDR3 is 18 residues long. The CDR3 loop is CASSLSLVTGGYSTEAFF. In DNA, the CDR3 is TGTGCCAGCAGTTTATCGTTAGTGACAGGGGGCTACTCCACTGAAGCTTTCTTT.

The rearrangement uses TRBV18 and TRBJ2-1; the D gene is possibly TRBD1 (6 bases). The CDR3 sequence is 14 residues long. Trimming took off 6 bases at V and 4 bases at J, with 13 bases between the two ends. Germline values: CDR1 KGHSH, CDR2 LQKENI. CDR3 sequence (DNA): TGTGCCAGCTCTATGGACAGAAAGTACAATGAGCAGTTCTTC. Its protein product is CASSMDRKYNEQFF.

The chain links TRBV6-6 to TRBJ1-1; 9 positions match TRBD1. The trim removed 6 bases at V and 5 bases at J, leaving 4 bases unmatched. Germline V lookup: CDR1 MNHNY, CDR2 SVGAGI (reference sequence). CDR3 length equals 13 residues. The DNA of the CDR3 is TGTGCCAGCAGACAGGGGGCGCGGACTGAAGCTTTCTTT. Translated, it gives CASRQGARTEAFF.

The gene calls are TRBV28 and TRBJ1-4; D is unresolved. The CDR3 length is 16 residues. V was clipped by 6 bases and J by 2 bases, with 16 bases between them. Germline-derived CDR1 and CDR2 are MDHEN and SYDVKM. For the CDR3, the DNA is TGTGCCAGCAGGCCCCCGCGGGGTTGGACTAATGAAAAACTGTTTTTT. Amino acid sequence: CASRPPRGWTNEKLFF.

The chain couples TRBV7-9 to TRBJ2-3, with 8 bases aligning to TRBD2. CDR1 is SEHNR and CDR2 is FQNEAQ in the germline V gene (reference sequence). The CDR3 loop spans 15 amino acids. The V and J ends lost 5 bases and 2 bases, in that order; junction bases with no gene match: 6. In nucleotides, the CDR3 is TGTGCCAGCAGCCGCTCTAGCGGGCCCACAGATACGCAGTATTTT. It codes for CASSRSSGPTDTQYF.

V and J are TRBV10-3 and TRBJ1-1; no firm D call. The V gene lost 7 bases and the J gene lost 1 base, with 10 bases spanning the gap. Germline V lookup: CDR1 ENHRY, CDR2 SYGVKD. The CDR3 sequence is 13 residues long. The CDR3 region is CAITGTPNTEAFF. In nucleotides, the CDR3 is TGTGCCATCACGGGAACTCCGAACACTGAAGCTTTCTTT.

In this sample, this clone turned up a few times. Other DNA sequences within the sample encode an identical CDR3. V usage is TRBV18 and J usage is TRBJ2-2; D may be TRBD2 (6 bases). This CDR3 has 15 residues. The V end was cut by 3 bases, the J end by 4 bases, with 12 bases between. The germline CDR1 and CDR2 sequences are KGHSH and LQKENI. DNA of the CDR3: TGTGCCAGCTCACCTCTCGGCGGGGCCACCGGGGAGCTGTTTTTT. It translates to CASSPLGGATGELFF. The full variable domain, completed using reference TRBV18 and TRBJ2-2, is NAGVMQNPRHLVRRRGQEARLRCSPMKGHSHVYWYRQLPEEGLKFMVYLQKENIIDESGMPKERFSAEFPKEGPSILRIQQVVRGDSAAYFCASSPLGGATGELFFGEGSRLTVL.

The chain couples TRBV5-1 to TRBJ1-1; D not certain. V shed 0 bases and J shed 1 base, with 10 bases lying between them. The CDR3 has 15 residues. The V gene's germline CDR1 is SGHRS and CDR2 YFSETQ. The CDR3 protein is CASSLVASRNTEAFF. The CDR3 region has the DNA TGCGCCAGCAGCTTGGTCGCCAGTCGGAACACTGAAGCTTTCTTT.

The chain uses TRBV2 and TRBJ2-3, with unresolved D. V gave up 1 base and J gave up 3 bases, with 14 bases separating them. The CDR3 totals 16 residues. Germline lookup yields CDR1 SNHLY and CDR2 FYNNEI. CDR3 DNA: TGTGCCAGCAGTGAAGGGCCCTTCCCTGATACAGATACGCAGTATTTT. Amino acid sequence: CASSEGPFPDTDTQYF.

The gene calls are TRBV19 and TRBJ1-5, with D perhaps matching TRBD1 (6 bases). The V gene lost 5 bases and the J gene lost 1 base, with 9 bases spanning the gap. The V gene's germline CDR1 is LNHDA and CDR2 SQIVND (reference sequence). The CDR3 runs 14 residues. Written as DNA, the CDR3 is TGTGCCAGTAGTCCACAGGGAAGCAATCAGCCCCAGCATTTT. Amino acid sequence: CASSPQGSNQPQHF.

The J gene is TRBJ2-7, the V gene TRBV6-5, with 10 bases lining up with TRBD1. The CDR3 runs to 14 residues. CDR1 MNHEY and CDR2 SVGAGI come from the germline V gene. The J segment lost 3 bases and the V segment lost 6 bases, leaving 5 bases of the junction unmatched. DNA of the CDR3: TGTGCCAGCAGAGCCGGACAGGGGGGCTACGAGCAGTACTTC. Translating it yields CASRAGQGGYEQYF.

This clone came up a few times. The gene calls are TRBV7-9 and TRBJ1-1; tentatively, D is TRBD1 (5 bases). The CDR3 covers 12 residues. Germline V lookup: CDR1 SEHNR, CDR2 FQNEAQ (reference sequence). V gave up 5 bases and J gave up 5 bases, with 9 bases separating them. The CDR3 loop is CASSPTGTEAFF. CDR3 bases: TGTGCCAGCAGCCCCACAGGAACTGAAGCTTTCTTT.